This TCR beta chain was captured by sequencing in a study of T cell repertoires in cytomegalovirus infection. Study background: Shared public TCR beta signatures pointed to both CMV infection and a matching HLA type.

This clonotype was detected a few times. Its target is unknown. TCRdb recomputed calls from the reads with MiXCR, one row per CDR3 protein. The sample shows 830,000 or so distinct CDR3 sequences, over 25% of them seen only once. The CDR3 has 17 residues. J was trimmed by 3 bases and V by 7 bases; bases with no gene match: 10. Per germline, CDR1 SNHLY and CDR2 FYNNEI. The chain links TRBV2 to TRBJ2-4; 12 bases are a match to TRBD1. This specimen was cultured CD8+ T cells from PBMCs, taken from culture after CMV antigen stimulation. The source of this sequence is a human donor in good health (CMV status not recorded). Some clones in this sample may be carry-over from other donors' samples. The CDR3 is CASTGDRGHVVKNIQYF. The DNA for the CDR3 is TGTGCCAGCACAGGGGACAGGGGGCATGTGGTCAAAAACATTCAGTACTTC.